The subject of this entry is one TCR beta chain. The sample is drawn from a study of monozygotic twins with inflammatory bowel disease. Germline V gene sequence: CDR1 MNHEY, CDR2 SVGAGI. The length of the CDR3 is 13 residues. One entry per CDR3 protein, without DNA, is what TCRdb gives after re-calling the 5' RACE reads. This sample's clone table lists roughly 100,000 distinct CDR3 sequences. Sequencing was carried out using blood. The sequence came from a human donor with ulcerative colitis or Crohn's disease, or a healthy co-twin of an affected twin (not recorded which). The chain uses TRBV6-5 and TRBJ1-2; without DNA, the TCRdb call of TRBD1 cannot be checked. CDR3 in amino acids: CASRDRGRFGYTF.